Reported below is one TCR beta chain. The data originate from a study of cytomegalovirus exposure and HLA in healthy donors. Germline CDR1 is SGHAT and CDR2 is FQDESV (reference sequence). Trimming stripped 4 bases from V and 1 base from J, with 16 bases between. There are 17 residues in the CDR3. It was with 60 Vbeta and 13 Jbeta primers that the PCR ran. The assay was immunoSEQ multiplex PCR, and TCRdb's table has in-frame clones only and misses some. The sample consists of around 150,000 clones, approximately 79% of them appearing once. The sample was PBMCs. This clonotype was sampled from a man aged 35 to 55 in good health and CMV-seropositive. V usage is TRBV11-1 and J usage is TRBJ2-2; possible D gene TRBD2, 7 bases. CDR3 nucleotide sequence: TGTGCCAGCAGCTCCCCACGGGGGGCAAAGAACACCGGGGAGCTGTTTTTT. Amino acid sequence: CASSSPRGAKNTGELFF. Filled out from reference TRBV11-1 and TRBJ2-2, the complete variable domain reads EAEVAQSPRYKITEKSQAVAFWCDPISGHATLYWYRQILGQGPELLVQFQDESVVDDSQLPKDRFSAERLKGVDSTLKIQPAELGDSAMYLCASSSPRGAKNTGELFFGEGSRLTVL.